The 28 T cell receptor beta chains in this list originate from one sample, sequenced in a study of blood T cell repertoires in COVID-19. Sequenced by immunoSEQ multiplex PCR; TCRdb stores in-frame clones only, minus some. The sample yields roughly 150,000 clones, roughly 80% seen once. Sequencing was carried out using peripheral blood. The receptors were gathered from a woman of 80 years or more with acute or convalescent COVID-19.

V and J are TRBV28 and TRBJ2-3; D might be TRBD1 (6 bases). The CDR3 runs 13 residues. V was shortened by 6 bases and J by 11 bases, with 18 bases between the two germline ends. In germline, CDR1 is MDHEN, CDR2 SYDVKM. CDR3 nucleotides: TGTGCCAGCAGGATCTCAGGGGAGTGGAGGCAGTATTTT. It yields the protein CASRISGEWRQYF. Full variable domain (missing parts from reference TRBV28 and TRBJ2-3): DVKVTQSSRYLVKRTGEKVFLECVQDMDHENMFWYRQDPGLGLRLIYFSYDVKMKEKGDIPEGYSVSREKKERFSLILESASTNQTSMYLCASRISGEWRQYFGPGTRLTVL.

The chain uses TRBV7-8 and TRBJ1-2; unclear D gene. Looked up from germline, CDR1 is SGHVS and CDR2 is FQNEAQ. The CDR3 runs to 14 residues. The V gene lost 1 base and the J gene lost 4 bases, with 10 bases spanning the gap. CDR3 in DNA: TGTGCCAGCAGCTTAGTAGGGCGGGCCTATGGCTACACCTTC. Translation gives CASSLVGRAYGYTF.

CDR3 nucleotides: TGTGCCAGCAGCCCCCGAGGGGGAATGAATCAGCCCCAGCATTTT. It translates to CASSPRGGMNQPQHF. The chain has TRBV7-8 and TRBJ1-5; D perhaps matches TRBD1 (6 bases). The CDR3 loop spans 15 amino acids. V shed 5 bases and J shed 4 bases, with 15 bases lying between them. The germline V gene has CDR1 SGHVS and CDR2 FQNEAQ.

The rearrangement links TRBV21-1 to TRBJ2-1; TRBD1 reflects the table's D call only, with no check against the DNA. TRBV21-1 is noted as a pseudogene. The CDR3 loop spans 17 amino acids. The CDR3 coding sequence is TGTGCCAGCAGCAAAGGGACAGGGGGGGAGTGTCACAATGAGCAGTTCTTC. It encodes CASSKGTGGECHNEQFF.

The gene calls are TRBV19 and TRBJ1-5, with D maybe TRBD1 (5 bases). V lost 1 base and J 6 bases, leaving 13 bases between the germline ends. CDR1 is LNHDA, CDR2 SQIVND, per germline (reference sequence). The CDR3 contains 15 residues. The CDR3 DNA follows: TGTGCCAGTAGTATAGGGGGGGACCGGATTCAGCCCCAGCATTTT. It specifies CASSIGGDRIQPQHF.

The rearrangement links TRBV6-5 to TRBJ1-5, with D hard to call. The CDR3 length is 15 residues. Germline V gene sequence: CDR1 MNHEY, CDR2 SVGAGI. V gave up 2 bases and J gave up 3 bases, with 11 bases separating them. DNA for the CDR3: TGTGCCAGCAGTTACGTCAGTGGTCCCAATCAGCCCCAGCATTTT. Translating it yields CASSYVSGPNQPQHF.

The chain links TRBV5-1 to TRBJ1-5; 8 bases are shared with TRBD1. V shed 0 bases, J shed 4 bases, and the junction held 3 bases outside the gene matches. This CDR3 has 15 amino acids. Per the germline V gene, CDR1 is SGHRS and CDR2 is YFSETQ. The CDR3 loop is CASSLEGQVNQPQHF. DNA for the CDR3: TGCGCCAGCAGCTTGGAGGGACAGGTGAATCAGCCCCAGCATTTT.

This chain connects TRBV6-6 to TRBJ1-4; 8 bases are shared with TRBD1. The CDR3 is 16 amino acids. Germline loops: CDR1 MNHNY, CDR2 SVGAGI (reference sequence). V was pared by 7 bases and J by 7 bases, with 14 bases of the junction left unmatched. This chain's CDR3 is CASTPAGQGDGEKLFF. The CDR3 DNA is TGTGCCAGCACCCCAGCCGGACAGGGTGACGGTGAAAAACTGTTTTTT.

The chain joins TRBV30 to TRBJ1-1; possibly TRBD1 for D (5 bases). The germline V gene encodes CDR1 GTSNPN and CDR2 SVGIG (reference sequence). The length of the CDR3 is 13 residues. The V end lost 3 bases, the J end lost 5 bases, and 13 bases lay between the germline ends. The CDR3 spells CAWRDGGVTEAFF. The CDR3 nucleotides are TGTGCCTGGAGGGACGGAGGGGTAACTGAAGCTTTCTTT. The whole variable domain, remainder taken from reference TRBV30 and TRBJ1-1, is SQTIHQWPATLVQPVGSPLSLECTVEGTSNPNLYWYRQAAGRGLQLLFYSVGIGQISSEVPQNLSASRPQDRQFILSSKKLLLSDSGFYLCAWRDGGVTEAFFGQGTRLTVV.

The genes are TRBV2 and TRBJ1-1; 9 bases line up with TRBD1. The V gene's germline CDR1 is SNHLY and CDR2 FYNNEI. This CDR3 is built from 15 residues. The trim removed 4 bases at V and 0 bases at J, leaving 3 bases unmatched. The CDR3 sequence: CASSGTGVLNTEAFF. Written as DNA, the CDR3 is TGTGCCAGCAGTGGGACAGGGGTTCTGAACACTGAAGCTTTCTTT.

The chain employs TRBV5-1 and TRBJ1-6, with 8 bases matching TRBD1. The V and J ends lost 4 bases and 8 bases, in that order; junction bases with no gene match: 5. The germline V gene has CDR1 SGHRS and CDR2 YFSETQ. This CDR3 region has 14 residues. CDR3 amino acids: CASSQDRVDSPLHF. The CDR3 DNA follows: TGCGCCAGCAGCCAGGACAGGGTCGATTCACCCCTCCACTTT.

This rearrangement joins TRBV4-1 to TRBJ1-4, with D possibly TRBD1 on 5 matching bases. The CDR3 is 14 residues long. CDR1 is MGHRA and CDR2 is YSYEKL in the germline V gene. V lost 6 bases, J lost 4 bases, and 12 bases lay in between. The CDR3 nucleotides are TGCGCCAGCAGATCAGGGTTAGGTAATGAAAAACTGTTTTTT. Residues: CASRSGLGNEKLFF.

This chain links TRBV19 with TRBJ2-1; tentatively, D is TRBD1 (6 bases). The CDR3 covers 17 residues. CDR1 LNHDA and CDR2 SQIVND come from the germline V gene (reference sequence). Deletions cut 1 base from V and 1 base from J, with 14 bases between. The CDR3 coding sequence is TGTGCCAGTAGTATAGGGGGGCCCCCCGGTTCCTACAATGAGCAGTTCTTC. It codes for CASSIGGPPGSYNEQFF.

The chain links TRBV30 to TRBJ1-1, with D possibly matching TRBD1 (6 bases). This CDR3 has 13 amino acids. V gave up 2 bases and J gave up 3 bases, with 10 bases separating them. The germline gives CDR1 GTSNPN, CDR2 SVGIG (reference sequence). The CDR3: CAWSPTGYTEAFF. The CDR3 DNA reads TGTGCCTGGAGTCCTACAGGGTACACTGAAGCTTTCTTT. The full variable domain, rest sourced from reference TRBV30 and TRBJ1-1, is SQTIHQWPATLVQPVGSPLSLECTVEGTSNPNLYWYRQAAGRGLQLLFYSVGIGQISSEVPQNLSASRPQDRQFILSSKKLLLSDSGFYLCAWSPTGYTEAFFGQGTRLTVV.

There are a few counts of this clone. The rearrangement links TRBV9 to TRBJ2-1; TRBD2 matches 10 bases. This CDR3 spans 17 amino acids. The germline CDR1 and CDR2 sequences are SGDLS and YYNGEE. The V segment lost 6 bases and the J segment 3 bases; nucleotides outside the gene matches: 12. The CDR3 DNA sequence: TGTGCCAGCAACCAAGGGAGCGGGAGGGGGCTCTACAATGAGCAGTTCTTC. Its translation: CASNQGSGRGLYNEQFF.

The V gene is TRBV6-4, the J gene TRBJ1-2; D might be TRBD1 (6 bases). The V end lost 6 bases, the J end lost 4 bases, and 21 bases lay between the germline ends. CDR3 size: 16 residues. Germline-derived CDR1 and CDR2 are MRHNA and SNTAGT. The CDR3 nucleotides are TGTGCCAGCAGAGAAAACCTTAATATGGGGGCCTATGGCTACACCTTC. It specifies CASRENLNMGAYGYTF.

V is TRBV18 and J is TRBJ2-5; D is ambiguous. The ends were cut back, 5 bases at V and 5 bases at J, with 15 bases in the middle. CDR1 and CDR2 (germline): KGHSH, LQKENI. CDR3 length: 14 amino acids. The CDR3 DNA follows: TGTGCCAGCTCAAGAGGTTCGGCGAGGGAGACCCAGTACTTC. It yields the protein CASSRGSARETQYF. The full variable domain, its missing parts supplied by reference TRBV18 and TRBJ2-5, is NAGVMQNPRHLVRRRGQEARLRCSPMKGHSHVYWYRQLPEEGLKFMVYLQKENIIDESGMPKERFSAEFPKEGPSILRIQQVVRGDSAAYFCASSRGSARETQYFGPGTRLLVL.

V usage is TRBV5-6 and J usage is TRBJ1-2, with D maybe TRBD1 (6 bases). Germline CDR1 reads SGHDT; CDR2 reads YYEEEE. There are 15 residues in the CDR3. The V and J ends lost 4 bases and 2 bases respectively, with 15 bases between them. CDR3 sequence: CASSPRGGPNYGYTF. DNA of the CDR3: TGTGCCAGCAGCCCCAGGGGAGGGCCGAACTATGGCTACACCTTC.

J is TRBJ2-1 and V is TRBV9; 11 nucleotides line up with TRBD2. Trimming at V came to 0 bases and at J to 12 bases, leaving 8 bases not matched to a gene. CDR3 length: 15 residues. CDR1 is SGDLS, CDR2 YYNGEE, per germline. The CDR3, as DNA: TGTGCCAGCAGCGTAGGGGTAGCGGGGGGGTCTGTGCAGTTCTTC. It specifies CASSVGVAGGSVQFF.

The chain recombines TRBV7-9 with TRBJ1-1, with D possibly being TRBD1 (6 bases). V was clipped by 2 bases and J by 1 base, with 8 bases between them. Germline V gene data show CDR1 as SEHNR and CDR2 as FQNEAQ (reference sequence). This CDR3 has 14 amino acids. The CDR3 is CASSLSDRNTEAFF. In DNA, the CDR3 is TGTGCCAGCAGCTTATCGGACAGGAACACTGAAGCTTTCTTT.

V and J are TRBV28 and TRBJ1-1; a possible D gene is TRBD1 (5 bases). Germline V gives CDR1 MDHEN, CDR2 SYDVKM. The V end was cut by 2 bases, the J end by 7 bases, with 8 bases between. The CDR3 extends over 12 amino acids. The CDR3 sequence is CASSLRGREAFF. CDR3 nucleotides: TGTGCCAGCAGTTTAAGGGGCCGTGAAGCTTTCTTT.

This sequence joins TRBV2 and TRBJ2-7; 11 nucleotides line up with TRBD2. V was pared by 7 bases and J by 5 bases, with 7 bases of the junction left unmatched. The germline V gene encodes CDR1 SNHLY and CDR2 FYNNEI. The CDR3 has 14 residues. Here the CDR3 reads CASTVSGRANEQYF. In DNA form, the CDR3 reads TGTGCCAGCACCGTTAGCGGGAGGGCCAACGAGCAGTACTTC.

This chain uses TRBV27 with TRBJ2-5; D is perhaps TRBD2 (5 bases). CDR3 length: 14 residues. CDR1 and CDR2 (germline): MNHEY, SMNVEV (reference sequence). V lost 5 bases, J lost 4 bases, and 14 bases lay in between. The CDR3 spells CASSPTRGRETQYF. DNA of the CDR3: TGTGCCAGCAGTCCGACCCGAGGGCGAGAGACCCAGTACTTC.

This clone was recorded a few times. The chain carries TRBV5-1 and TRBJ1-1; 9 bases are shared with TRBD1. This CDR3 is 16 amino acids long. In germline, CDR1 is SGHRS, CDR2 YFSETQ. Losses at the gene ends were 0 bases for V and 4 bases for J; bases not matched to a gene: 7. The CDR3 sequence: CASSLAIGTGITEAFF. DNA of the CDR3: TGCGCCAGCAGCTTGGCCATTGGGACAGGGATCACTGAAGCTTTCTTT.

The rearrangement joins TRBV30 to TRBJ1-5; 9 bases agree with TRBD1. Looked up from germline, CDR1 is GTSNPN and CDR2 is SVGIG (reference sequence). Trimming at V came to 2 bases and at J to 0 bases, leaving 5 bases not matched to a gene. This CDR3 is 16 amino acids long. The CDR3 region has the DNA TGTGCCTGGAGTCCGACAGGGGGAAATAGCAATCAGCCCCAGCATTTT. It is translated as CAWSPTGGNSNQPQHF.

The chain links TRBV2 to TRBJ1-3; no reliable D call. Trimming stripped 5 bases from V and 0 bases from J, with 11 bases between. CDR1 is SNHLY and CDR2 is FYNNEI in the germline V gene. The CDR3 runs to 15 residues. The CDR3 region is CASSPQALSGNTIYF. The CDR3 coding sequence is TGTGCCAGCAGTCCCCAGGCCCTCTCTGGAAACACCATATATTTT.

The chain carries TRBV6-6 and TRBJ2-7, with 10 bases that match TRBD2. CDR3 length: 14 amino acids. The V gene's germline CDR1 is MNHNY and CDR2 SVGAGI (reference sequence). V lost 6 bases to trimming and J lost 2 bases; unmatched junction nucleotides: 4. Here the CDR3 DNA reads TGTGCCAGCAGAGAGAGCGGGGGGGCCTACGAGCAGTACTTC. Translation gives CASRESGGAYEQYF.

The chain combines TRBV13 with TRBJ2-3; D perhaps matches TRBD2 (5 bases). Looked up from germline, CDR1 is PRHDT and CDR2 is FYEKMQ (reference sequence). The CDR3 runs to 17 residues. V shed 5 bases and J shed 2 bases, with 20 bases lying between them. The CDR3, as DNA: TGTGCCAGCAGCCGTTCCGGGCTAGCCGATTTCACAGATACGCAGTATTTT. It translates to CASSRSGLADFTDTQYF.